The 10 T cell receptor beta chains below all came from one sample that was sequenced in a study of blood T cell repertoires in COVID-19. Only in-frame clones appear in the TCRdb table, and some are missing; sequencing was by immunoSEQ multiplex PCR. The sample holds some 240,000 clones, 85% to 90% seen once. The sample consisted of peripheral blood. The receptors were gathered from a woman aged 55-69 years with COVID-19, enrolled during active disease.

This clone occurred once. The chain has TRBV14 and TRBJ2-1, with 8 bases matching TRBD2. CDR1 and CDR2 from the germline V gene are SGHDN and FVKESK. The CDR3 sequence is 16 residues long. The V segment lost 2 bases and the J segment 8 bases; nucleotides outside the gene matches: 11. CDR3 sequence reads: CASSQRRGGFSYEQFF. In DNA, the CDR3 is TGTGCCAGCAGCCAACGCCGGGGGGGCTTTAGCTATGAGCAGTTCTTC. Full variable domain (missing parts from reference TRBV14 and TRBJ2-1): EAGVTQFPSHSVIEKGQTVTLRCDPISGHDNLYWYRRVMGKEIKFLLHFVKESKQDESGMPNNRFLAERTGGTYSTLKVQPAELEDSGVYFCASSQRRGGFSYEQFFGPGTRLTVL.

J is TRBJ1-4 and V is TRBV25-1, with TRBD1 identical over 7 bases. Trimming removed 0 bases from V and 4 bases from J; junction bases left unmatched: 5. Germline V gene lookup returns CDR1 MGHDK and CDR2 SYGVNS. The CDR3 has 16 residues. This chain's CDR3 is CASSEYGGTDNEKLFF. CDR3 DNA sequence: TGTGCCAGCAGTGAATATGGTGGGACAGATAATGAAAAACTGTTTTTT.

The chain combines TRBV4-1 with TRBJ1-1; D not certain. Trimming removed 2 bases from V and 5 bases from J, with 15 bases in between. The CDR3 runs 15 residues. Germline values: CDR1 MGHRA, CDR2 YSYEKL. The CDR3 spells CASSQPFKEKTEAFF. CDR3 bases: TGCGCCAGCAGCCAACCCTTCAAGGAGAAGACTGAAGCTTTCTTT.

The chain recombines TRBV5-4 with TRBJ2-6; 10 bases are shared with TRBD1. V was pared by 2 bases and J by 0 bases, with 2 bases of the junction left unmatched. The CDR3 has 17 residues. Germline-derived CDR1 and CDR2 are SGHNT and YYREEE (reference sequence). The CDR3 reads CASSLRQGASGANVLTF. CDR3 sequence (DNA): TGTGCCAGCAGCTTACGACAGGGGGCCTCTGGGGCCAACGTCCTGACTTTC.

This chain connects TRBV27 to TRBJ1-2, with 8 bases fitting TRBD1. V dropped 6 bases and J dropped 4; count of bases not matched to a gene: 7. This CDR3 region has 14 residues. Per the germline V gene, CDR1 is MNHEY and CDR2 is SMNVEV (reference sequence). DNA for the CDR3: TGTGCCAGCAGGGTCCCGGGACAGGCCTATGGCTACACCTTC. Its protein product is CASRVPGQAYGYTF.

The J gene is TRBJ1-1, the V gene TRBV11-2, with D perhaps matching TRBD1 (6 bases). The V gene's germline CDR1 is SGHAT and CDR2 FQNNGV. CDR3 length equals 14 residues. V shed 0 bases and J shed 3 bases, with 8 bases lying between them. CDR3 amino acids: CASSLEGAYTEAFF. The CDR3 DNA follows: TGTGCCAGCAGCTTAGAGGGGGCGTACACTGAAGCTTTCTTT. Looking up the rest from reference TRBV11-2 and TRBJ1-1 gives the full variable domain: EAGVAQSPRYKIIEKRQSVAFWCNPISGHATLYWYQQILGQGPKLLIQFQNNGVVDDSQLPKDRFSAERLKGVDSTLKIQPAKLEDSAVYLCASSLEGAYTEAFFGQGTRLTVV.

This CDR3 is CASSKTGGMDEKLFF. As DNA, the CDR3 is TGTGCCAGTAGTAAGACAGGGGGCATGGATGAAAAACTGTTTTTT. The rearrangement uses TRBV19 and TRBJ1-4; 10 bases match TRBD1. With 4 bases clipped from V and 6 bases from J, the junction kept 5 bases outside the gene matches. Germline V lookup: CDR1 LNHDA, CDR2 SQIVND (reference sequence). The CDR3 runs to 15 residues.

The rearrangement uses TRBV5-4 and TRBJ2-1, with D perhaps matching TRBD1 (5 bases). The germline CDR1 and CDR2 sequences are SGHNT and YYREEE (reference sequence). The CDR3 totals 16 residues. Trimming took 1 base from V and 2 from J, leaving 13 bases between them. The CDR3 sequence: CASSLRQGTTYNEQFF. CDR3 DNA sequence: TGTGCCAGCAGCTTGCGGCAGGGCACTACCTACAATGAGCAGTTCTTC.

V usage is TRBV4-2 and J usage is TRBJ1-5; TRBD1 aligns across 8 bases. Germline loops: CDR1 LGHNA, CDR2 YNFKEQ. The CDR3 length is 16 residues. Trimming took 0 bases from V and 7 from J; bases not matched to a gene: 8. This CDR3 is CASSQDPGQAQQPQHF. The CDR3 nucleotides read TGTGCCAGCAGCCAAGATCCGGGACAGGCCCAACAGCCCCAGCATTTT.

V usage is TRBV5-4 and J usage is TRBJ1-1, with D unresolved. CDR3 length: 15 residues. Germline values: CDR1 SGHNT, CDR2 YYREEE (reference sequence). Trimming shortened V by 1 base and J by 6 bases, and 16 bases separated the two germline ends. Here the CDR3 DNA reads TGTGCCAGCAGCTTGTCTGGGGTCGGGAGTTCTGAAGCTTTCTTT. Translating it yields CASSLSGVGSSEAFF.